The 31 T cell receptor beta chains below all came from one sample that was sequenced in a study of T-cell reconstitution after alpha-beta-depleted transplantation in children. Preparation of the TCRbeta library was carried out with unique molecular identifiers. TCRdb independently ran MiXCR on the PCR reads; one entry per CDR3 protein. The sample records some 290,000 distinct CDR3 sequences, 20% to 30% being singletons. The sample in question was PBMCs, mostly from graft donor cells, obtained 180 days after TCRalphabeta/CD19-depleted stem cell transplant. Receptors originate from a male patient younger than 18 who had a stem cell transplant for acute lymphoblastic leukemia, so the T cells may come from the graft donor.

This chain connects TRBV25-1 to TRBJ2-3, with D maybe TRBD2 (6 bases). With 1 base removed from V and 2 bases from J, the gap between germline ends came to 10 bases. Germline CDR1 is MGHDK and CDR2 is SYGVNS. This CDR3 spans 15 amino acids. CDR3 nucleotide sequence: TGTGCCAGCAGTGAATCGCGGGGCTACACAGATACGCAGTATTTT. Protein sequence: CASSESRGYTDTQYF.

The chain joins TRBV11-2 to TRBJ2-1; 12 positions match TRBD2. Germline V gene data show CDR1 as SGHAT and CDR2 as FQNNGV. The CDR3 sequence is 15 residues long. The J segment lost 12 bases and the V segment lost 5 bases, leaving 11 bases of the junction unmatched. The CDR3 spells CASSSGLAGFSGQFF. In nucleotides, the CDR3 is TGTGCCAGCAGCAGCGGACTAGCGGGATTTTCTGGGCAGTTCTTC. Full variable domain (remainder filled in from reference TRBV11-2 and TRBJ2-1): EAGVAQSPRYKIIEKRQSVAFWCNPISGHATLYWYQQILGQGPKLLIQFQNNGVVDDSQLPKDRFSAERLKGVDSTLKIQPAKLEDSAVYLCASSSGLAGFSGQFFGPGTRLTVL.

V is TRBV6-4 and J is TRBJ2-1; 13 bases are shared with TRBD2. The J segment lost 6 bases and the V segment lost 4 bases, leaving 3 bases of the junction unmatched. The CDR3 has 15 amino acids. From germline, CDR1 is MRHNA and CDR2 SNTAGT. The chain's CDR3 is CASSVGLAGSNEQFF. The CDR3 DNA reads TGTGCCAGCAGTGTGGGACTAGCGGGAAGCAATGAGCAGTTCTTC.

The V gene is TRBV6-2 or TRBV6-3, the J gene TRBJ1-5; a possible D gene is TRBD1 (5 bases). This CDR3 has 11 residues. The ends were cut back, 5 bases at V and 13 bases at J, with 12 bases in the middle. From germline, CDR1 is MNHEY and CDR2 SVGEGT. CDR3 protein: CASSLGGGQHF. The CDR3 DNA reads TGTGCCAGCAGTCTGGGGGGGGGACAGCATTTT.

The chain has TRBV4-1 and TRBJ1-5; D perhaps matches TRBD1 (5 bases). Looked up from germline, CDR1 is MGHRA and CDR2 is YSYEKL. V was clipped by 4 bases and J by 0 bases, with 7 bases between them. This CDR3 is 14 amino acids long. This chain's CDR3 is CASSPGSSNQPQHF. The DNA of the CDR3 is TGCGCCAGCAGCCCAGGGTCTAGCAATCAGCCCCAGCATTTT.

CDR3 bases: TGTGCCAGTAGTATCCCCCAGATTGAAGCTTTCTTT. As protein: CASSIPQIEAFF. The V gene is TRBV19, the J gene TRBJ1-1; D is uncertain. The V gene's germline CDR1 is LNHDA and CDR2 SQIVND (reference sequence). V was shortened by 3 bases and J by 7 bases, with 9 bases between the two germline ends. The CDR3 consists of 12 residues.

This clonotype has more than one count but fewer than ten. V is TRBV7-2 and J is TRBJ1-6; 10 nucleotides align to TRBD1. Germline V gene data show CDR1 as SGHTA and CDR2 as FQGNSA. V lost 3 bases, J lost 5 bases, and 4 bases stayed unmatched. The CDR3 has 16 residues. The CDR3 DNA reads TGTGCCAGCAGCTTGGACAGGGGGATGAATAATTCACCCCTCCACTTT. Its translation: CASSLDRGMNNSPLHF.

This clonotype was picked up a small number of times. This chain uses TRBV20-1 with TRBJ1-3; 10 bases agree with TRBD1. Germline V lookup: CDR1 DFQATT, CDR2 SNEGSKA (reference sequence). CDR3 length equals 15 residues. Trimming at V came to 0 bases and at J to 9 bases, leaving 8 bases not matched to a gene. CDR3 sequence reads: CSARDLGQGVSTIYF. CDR3 coding DNA: TGCAGTGCTAGAGATCTAGGACAGGGGGTGAGCACCATATATTTT.

The chain has TRBV6-5 and TRBJ1-6, with a weak D call TRBD1 (5 bases). This CDR3 contains 15 residues. Germline V gene lookup returns CDR1 MNHEY and CDR2 SVGAGI. V was trimmed by 0 bases and J by 9 bases, leaving 12 bases between them. CDR3 protein: CASSYSFQGGSPLHF. DNA of the CDR3: TGTGCCAGCAGTTACTCGTTTCAGGGTGGTTCACCCCTCCACTTT.

This clonotype has just a few counts. V usage is TRBV15 and J usage is TRBJ2-5; the D gene is possibly TRBD1 (6 bases). The V gene's germline CDR1 is LNHNV and CDR2 YYDKDF (reference sequence). The CDR3 has 15 amino acids. Trimming removed 5 bases from V and 2 bases from J, with 15 bases in between. The CDR3 here is CATSHDRMRQETQYF. DNA for the CDR3: TGTGCCACCAGCCACGACAGGATGAGGCAAGAGACCCAGTACTTC.

This CDR3 reads CATSRVDSTNTGELFF. The CDR3 DNA sequence: TGTGCCACCAGCAGAGTCGACAGTACGAACACCGGGGAGCTGTTTTTT. The rearrangement links TRBV15 to TRBJ2-2, with D possibly TRBD1 on 5 matching bases. Germline lookup yields CDR1 LNHNV and CDR2 YYDKDF (reference sequence). Trimming removed 1 base at V and 0 bases at J, with 9 bases between. The CDR3 sequence is 16 residues long.

This clonotype has more than one count but fewer than ten. This chain connects TRBV27 to TRBJ1-5; tentative D call: TRBD1 (6 bases). Trimming removed 5 bases at V and 1 base at J, with 9 bases between. This CDR3 contains 14 residues. CDR1 is MNHEY, CDR2 SMNVEV, per germline (reference sequence). As DNA, the CDR3 is TGTGCCAGCAGTCCCCAGGGGAGCAATCAGCCCCAGCATTTT. It is translated as CASSPQGSNQPQHF.

This clonotype was counted ten times or more. The chain links TRBV7-9 to TRBJ2-5, with D possibly TRBD1 on 5 matching bases. This CDR3 has 15 residues. The ends were cut back, 1 base at V and 3 bases at J, with 12 bases in the middle. Per germline, CDR1 SEHNR and CDR2 FQNEAQ (reference sequence). The CDR3 protein is CASSLGTRVKETQYF. The CDR3 DNA reads as TGTGCCAGCAGCTTAGGCACCAGGGTGAAAGAGACCCAGTACTTC.

The chain employs TRBV20-1 and TRBJ2-7; 13 bases map to TRBD2. Trimming took 0 bases from V and 3 from J; bases not matched to a gene: 5. Germline V CDR1 and CDR2: DFQATT, SNEGSKA (reference sequence). The CDR3 is made up of 16 amino acids. The CDR3 here is CSARDLGLAGYYEQYF. CDR3 nucleotide sequence: TGCAGTGCTAGAGATCTGGGACTAGCGGGATACTACGAGCAGTACTTC.

This clonotype was seen a handful of times. The V and J genes are TRBV20-1 and TRBJ2-7; 9 bases are shared with TRBD1. CDR3 length: 15 amino acids. V lost 0 bases and J lost 0; bases outside the gene matches: 3. Germline loops: CDR1 DFQATT, CDR2 SNEGSKA (reference sequence). CDR3 DNA: TGCAGTGCTAGAGATGGACAGGGGCTCTCCTACGAGCAGTACTTC. Amino acid sequence: CSARDGQGLSYEQYF.

A few counts support this clonotype. The gene calls are TRBV11-2 and TRBJ2-2; 7 bases match TRBD2. The V and J ends lost 5 bases and 6 bases, in that order; junction bases with no gene match: 9. The germline V gene has CDR1 SGHAT and CDR2 FQNNGV. This CDR3 has 15 amino acids. CDR3 coding DNA: TGTGCCAGCAGCCAGCGGGAACGTCTGGCCGGGGAGCTGTTTTTT. It is translated as CASSQRERLAGELFF.

With respect to this clonotype: The junction differs from germline at one of its ends, possibly a read error. The rearrangement links TRBV15 to TRBJ1-6; TRBD1 aligns across 9 bases. The CDR3 covers 17 residues. Germline-derived CDR1 and CDR2 are LNHNV and YYDKDF (reference sequence). CDR3 amino acids: CATTRDTGTGFNSPLHF. CDR3 nucleotide sequence: TGTGCCACCACCAGAGACACCGGGACAGGGTTTAATTCACCCCTCCACTTT.

This clonotype was picked up many times. V is TRBV27 and J is TRBJ2-7; D unclear. Per germline, CDR1 MNHEY and CDR2 SMNVEV (reference sequence). The length of the CDR3 is 13 residues. Trimming left V 3 bases short and J 0 bases short, with 6 bases between. The chain's CDR3 is CASSFLSSYEQYF. Written as DNA, the CDR3 is TGTGCCAGCAGTTTTCTCAGCTCCTACGAGCAGTACTTC.

The V and J genes are TRBV4-1 and TRBJ2-7; 11 bases match TRBD2. The CDR3 length is 16 residues. V shed 0 bases, J shed 7 bases, and the junction held 8 bases outside the gene matches. CDR1 is MGHRA, CDR2 YSYEKL, per germline. The CDR3 loop is CASSQDTGLAVAEQYF. DNA for the CDR3: TGCGCCAGCAGCCAAGATACGGGACTAGCGGTGGCGGAGCAGTACTTC.

This chain uses TRBV7-9 with TRBJ2-3; D might be TRBD1 (6 bases). The V gene lost 3 bases and the J gene lost 2 bases, with 12 bases spanning the gap. From germline, CDR1 is SEHNR and CDR2 FQNEAQ (reference sequence). The CDR3 loop spans 15 amino acids. The CDR3 DNA sequence: TGTGCCAGCAGCTTCAGGGGTAGAATCACAGATACGCAGTATTTT. Protein product: CASSFRGRITDTQYF.

This chain connects TRBV4-2 to TRBJ2-7, with D perhaps matching TRBD1 (5 bases). Germline assignment: CDR1 LGHNA and CDR2 YNFKEQ. V was clipped by 3 bases and J by 2 bases, with 14 bases between them. CDR3 length: 15 residues. CDR3: CASSQSLTAPYEQYF. The CDR3 coding sequence is TGTGCCAGCAGCCAGAGTTTGACAGCTCCCTACGAGCAGTACTTC.

V gene TRBV7-2 combines with J gene TRBJ2-1, with TRBD2 identical over 8 bases. The V gene end was trimmed by 9 bases and the J gene end by 8 bases; junction bases not matched to a gene: 12. This CDR3 spans 14 amino acids. Germline assignment: CDR1 SGHTA and CDR2 FQGNSA. CDR3 protein: CASSEWREVDEQFF. In nucleotides, the CDR3 is TGTGCCAGTTCGGAGTGGCGGGAGGTCGATGAGCAGTTCTTC.

The chain joins TRBV9 to TRBJ2-7, with 12 bases lining up with TRBD2. After removal of 0 bases from V and 1 base from J, the junction contained 2 bases not matched to a gene. CDR1 is SGDLS and CDR2 is YYNGEE in the germline V gene. This CDR3 spans 16 amino acids. The CDR3, as DNA: TGTGCCAGCAGCGTAGGTACTAGCGGGAGGTCCTACGAGCAGTACTTC. This encodes CASSVGTSGRSYEQYF.

The J gene is TRBJ2-7, the V gene TRBV2, with TRBD1 identical over 8 bases. The CDR3 spans 15 residues. Trimming took 8 bases from V and 7 from J; bases not matched to a gene: 16. Germline assignment: CDR1 SNHLY and CDR2 FYNNEI. The CDR3 coding sequence is TGTGCCAGCGTTAGGGCGCAGGGGGCGTTGAGTGAGCAGTACTTC. Its translation: CASVRAQGALSEQYF.

This clonotype was picked up many times. The chain links TRBV4-2 to TRBJ2-1; TRBD1 matches 7 bases. J gave up 2 bases and V 1 base, and 2 bases lay outside the gene matches. CDR3 size: 15 residues. CDR1 and CDR2 from the germline V gene are LGHNA and YNFKEQ. The CDR3 sequence: CASSQGQGPYNEQFF. DNA for the CDR3: TGTGCCAGCAGCCAAGGACAGGGTCCCTACAATGAGCAGTTCTTC.

V is TRBV5-1 and J is TRBJ2-7; D is possibly TRBD1 (6 bases). Germline assignment: CDR1 SGHRS and CDR2 YFSETQ. V dropped 7 bases and J dropped 5 bases, with 16 bases sitting between them. There are 13 residues in the CDR3. In nucleotides, the CDR3 is TGCGCCAGCCAGGGGTCCCCGCTGGACGAGCAGTACTTC. Amino acids: CASQGSPLDEQYF.

The chain has TRBV7-3 and TRBJ1-5; no clear D. Germline loops: CDR1 SGHTA, CDR2 FQGTGA. The CDR3 consists of 13 residues. The ends were cut back, 5 bases at V and 5 bases at J, with 10 bases in the middle. The DNA for the CDR3 is TGTGCCAGCAGCCGGAATGGAGATCAGCCCCAGCATTTT. This translates into CASSRNGDQPQHF.

This chain uses TRBV9 with TRBJ2-3; 13 bases are shared with TRBD2. CDR3 length: 19 residues. CDR1 is SGDLS and CDR2 is YYNGEE in the germline V gene. V gave up 4 bases and J gave up 1 base; unmatched junction bases: 12. The CDR3 nucleotides are TGTGCCAGCAGCAGGTCAACTAGCGGGAGGGCCATTGGCACAGATACGCAGTATTTT. This gives the protein CASSRSTSGRAIGTDTQYF. Full variable domain (rest looked up from reference TRBV9 and TRBJ2-3): DSGVTQTPKHLITATGQRVTLRCSPRSGDLSVYWYQQSLDQGLQFLIQYYNGEERAKGNILERFSAQQFPDLHSELNLSSLELGDSALYFCASSRSTSGRAIGTDTQYFGPGTRLTVL.

This clonotype has only a few counts. The chain has TRBV12-3 or TRBV12-4 and TRBJ2-7, with 7 bases aligning to TRBD2. J gave up 2 bases and V 6 bases, and 7 bases lay outside the gene matches. The CDR3 is made up of 14 amino acids. This chain's CDR3 is CASRGSRGAYEQYF. As DNA, the CDR3 is TGTGCCAGCAGGGGCTCCCGGGGGGCCTACGAGCAGTACTTC.

The chain has TRBV9 and TRBJ2-5; 9 bases match TRBD2. Germline V gives CDR1 SGDLS, CDR2 YYNGEE. V shed 4 bases and J 5 bases; nucleotides not matched to a gene: 9. CDR3 length: 15 amino acids. The chain's CDR3 is CASSLRWLAGETQYF. In nucleotides, the CDR3 is TGTGCCAGCAGCCTTCGATGGCTAGCGGGGGAGACCCAGTACTTC.

This clonotype was counted many times. This chain connects TRBV2 to TRBJ1-5; D not certain. Germline CDR1 reads SNHLY; CDR2 reads FYNNEI. The CDR3 runs to 15 residues. Between the trimmed V and J ends, which lost 3 bases and 0 bases, there was a span of 9 bases. CDR3 bases: TGTGCCAGCAGTGACAGATCCTATAGCAATCAGCCCCAGCATTTT. It encodes CASSDRSYSNQPQHF.